This T cell receptor (beta chain) was sequenced in a study of T cells after yellow fever vaccination. TCRdb re-called the 5' RACE reads through MiXCR, storing one row per CDR3 protein. The sample holds 550,000 or so distinct CDR3 sequences, 15% to 20% seen once. This clonotype was picked up one time. Germline V gene sequence: CDR1 SNHLY, CDR2 FYNNEI. The length of the CDR3 is 14 residues. The germline V and J ends were trimmed by 8 bases and 2 bases, with 16 bases remaining between them. This sample comprised PBMCs, obtained 15 days after the yellow fever booster vaccination. This sequence joins TRBV2 and TRBJ2-7; D ambiguous. The TCR comes from a young man who received the YFV17D yellow fever vaccine. CDR3 coding DNA: TGTGCCAGCGGGAAGGCTGTGTTGACCTACGAGCAGTACTTC. This gives the protein CASGKAVLTYEQYF.